A single sample gave rise to the 13 T cell receptor beta chains below, sequenced in a study of blood T cells in healthy people across ages. It was with a sample-barcoded 5' primer and a J-beta primer mix that a second PCR of roughly 7 to 12 cycles was run. Via MiXCR, TCRdb re-called the 5' RACE reads, giving one row per CDR3 protein. The sample shows some 1.5 million distinct CDR3 sequences, approximately 39% of them seen only once. The source material was blood. Receptors were obtained from a woman aged 18-29 years in good health.

This clonotype was found a few times. CDR3 coding DNA: TGCAGTGCTAGAATTCCAGTTCACAATGAGCAGTTCTTC. It codes for CSARIPVHNEQFF. The chain carries TRBV20-1 and TRBJ2-1; unclear D gene. Trimming left V 2 bases short and J 5 bases short, with 10 bases between. Germline V gene sequence: CDR1 DFQATT, CDR2 SNEGSKA (reference sequence). CDR3 length: 13 residues.

J is TRBJ2-1 and V is TRBV4-2; TRBD2 might be the D (5 bases). The end of the DNA fits TRBJ2-7 better, so the J call may be wrong. Germline V gene data show CDR1 as LGHNA and CDR2 as YNFKEQ. CDR3 size: 17 residues. CDR3 residues: CASSQDIGGYAYNEQYF. CDR3 bases: TGTGCCAGCAGCCAAGACATAGGCGGGTACGCCTACAATGAGCAGTACTTC.

This clonotype has a handful of counts. V and J are TRBV2 and TRBJ1-5, with a tentative D call TRBD1 (5 bases). The V end was cut by 2 bases, the J end by 7 bases, with 12 bases between. CDR1 and CDR2 (germline): SNHLY, FYNNEI. This CDR3 contains 14 residues. CDR3 in DNA: TGTGCCAGCAGTGAACGGATGAAGGGGCAGCCCCAGCATTTT. Its translation: CASSERMKGQPQHF.

The chain combines TRBV14 with TRBJ2-1, with 7 nucleotides matching TRBD2. The CDR3 loop spans 15 amino acids. Germline V gene lookup returns CDR1 SGHDN and CDR2 FVKESK. V lost 4 bases, J lost 5 bases, and 8 bases stayed unmatched. In nucleotides, the CDR3 is TGTGCCAGCAGCCCCAGCGGGGTAACCCACAATGAGCAGTTCTTC. This codes for CASSPSGVTHNEQFF.

The J gene is TRBJ2-2, the V gene TRBV21-1; the tabulated D call, TRBD1, remains unverified against the DNA. TRBV21-1 is reported as a pseudogene. The CDR3 has 16 residues. The CDR3 coding sequence is TGTGCCAGCACCAAAAGAGGGACGACCAACACCGGGGAGCTGTTTTTT. It translates to CASTKRGTTNTGELFF.

The J gene is TRBJ1-5, the V gene TRBV10-3; 10 bases fit TRBD1. This CDR3 is 13 amino acids long. The germline CDR1 and CDR2 sequences are ENHRY and SYGVKD. V gave up 10 bases and J gave up 11 bases; unmatched junction bases: 11. This chain's CDR3 is CATWDRGQSTQHF. CDR3 in DNA: TGTGCCACCTGGGACAGGGGCCAATCGACCCAGCATTTT.

This clonotype was counted only a few times. The DNA for the CDR3 is TGCGCCAGCAGCCAAGTATATGGTTTTACCTACGAGCAGTACTTC. Its translation: CASSQVYGFTYEQYF. V is TRBV4-1 and J is TRBJ2-7; no firm D call. The germline CDR1 and CDR2 sequences are MGHRA and YSYEKL. V was trimmed by 1 base and J by 2 bases, leaving 12 bases between them. The CDR3 spans 15 residues.

A word on this clonotype: The junction does not match germline at one end; this may be a read error. V is TRBV7-9 and J is TRBJ2-1; TRBD1 agrees at 7 bases. Germline V CDR1 and CDR2: SEHNR, FQNEAQ (reference sequence). CDR3 length: 20 residues. This CDR3 reads CASSNFRDRPSFYSYNEQLF. Written as DNA, the CDR3 is TGTGCCAGCAGTAACTTCCGGGACAGACCCTCCTTTTACTCCTACAATGAGCAGTTGTTC.

As regards this clonotype: A clone one base away is much larger, so this may be a read error. The chain combines TRBV10-3 with TRBJ2-4; D remains unclear. The DNA end is more similar to TRBJ2-7, so the J call may be wrong. In germline, CDR1 is ENHRY, CDR2 SYGVKD. The CDR3 is 15 amino acids. The DNA for the CDR3 is TGTGCCATCAGTGAGCCTTTGACAAGGTCCTACGAGCAGTACTTC. This translates into CAISEPLTRSYEQYF.

This chain links TRBV5-1 with TRBJ1-2; 8 bases are shared with TRBD1. This CDR3 spans 14 amino acids. From germline, CDR1 is SGHRS and CDR2 YFSETQ. V was clipped by 5 bases and J by 3 bases; unmatched bases: 6. For the CDR3, the DNA is TGCGCCAGCAGAGAGCCGGGACAGGACTATGGCTACACCTTC. Its protein is CASREPGQDYGYTF.

The chain carries TRBV28 and TRBJ2-1, with 11 bases lining up with TRBD2. Germline CDR1 MDHEN, CDR2 SYDVKM. This CDR3 contains 16 residues. With V trimmed by 6 bases and J by 8 bases, 12 bases remained unmatched. The CDR3 DNA reads TGTGCCAGCAGCCTAAAAACGACTAGCGGGATAGATGAGCAGTTCTTC. This gives the protein CASSLKTTSGIDEQFF.

This clonotype occurred a few times. The chain is built from TRBV6-2 or TRBV6-3 and TRBJ1-1; D remains unclear. The CDR3 sequence is 13 residues long. Germline values: CDR1 MNHEY, CDR2 SVGEGT. Trimming stripped 2 bases from V and 5 bases from J, with 9 bases between. CDR3 loop: CASSYGRRTEAFF. CDR3 DNA: TGTGCCAGCAGTTACGGCAGGCGGACTGAAGCTTTCTTT.

The rearrangement joins TRBV7-2 to TRBJ1-6, with TRBD1 matching over 11 bases. Germline V CDR1 and CDR2: SGHTA, FQGNSA. The CDR3 is 19 residues long. V shed 4 bases and J 9 bases; nucleotides not matched to a gene: 17. The CDR3, as DNA: TGTGCCAGCAGCTCTAACTCAACCGGGACAGGGGGTGGACGTTCACCCCTCCACTTT. Protein product: CASSSNSTGTGGGRSPLHF.